The source of this TCR beta chain is a study of T cells in Graves' hyperthyroidism and ophthalmopathy. RNA transcripts provided the source from which TCR beta CDR3 regions were amplified. Carried out on the TCR CDR3, a first-round RT-PCR used the HTBI primer set. TCRdb re-called the multiplex PCR reads through MiXCR, storing one row per CDR3 protein. The sample carries roughly 360,000 distinct CDR3 sequences, roughly 12% recorded once. The CDR3 covers 19 residues. J gave up 1 base and V 4 bases, and 19 bases lay outside the gene matches. Germline V CDR1 and CDR2: SGHRS, YFSETQ. Exclusion criteria comprised uncontrolled infection, other autoimmune disease, pregnancy or lactation. Around 10 ml of fresh peripheral blood supplied the PBMCs.

Sample: blood. This rearrangement joins TRBV5-1 to TRBJ2-7, with 8 bases lining up with TRBD1. This receptor was identified in a man aged 25 to 40 with Graves' hyperthyroidism that later progressed to Graves' ophthalmopathy. The CDR3 nucleotides read TGCGCCAGCAGCCTTCTAGGACAGGGAGGAGGTAAATTGTCCTACGAGCAGTACTTC. Its protein product is CASSLLGQGGGKLSYEQYF. The whole variable domain, remainder taken from reference TRBV5-1 and TRBJ2-7, is KAGVTQTPRYLIKTRGQQVTLSCSPISGHRSVSWYQQTPGQGLQFLFEYFSETQRNKGNFPGRFSGRQFSNSRSEMNVSTLELGDSALYLCASSLLGQGGGKLSYEQYFGPGTRLTVT.